The rows below give T cell receptor beta chains drawn from one sample of a study of blood T cell repertoires in COVID-19. The data were produced by immunoSEQ multiplex PCR, yet TCRdb's version contains in-frame clones alone and is incomplete. The sample has some 200,000 clones, approximately 91% seen once. The sample was PBMCs or T cells enriched from blood (not recorded which). These receptors were taken from a woman aged 18-29 years who had recovered from COVID-19. The conserved cysteine and the conserved F or W are not part of the CDR3 here. Each record gives: V gene, J gene, CDR3 protein.

V gene: TRBV28; J gene: TRBJ2-5; CDR3 protein: AGGQREKETQY
V gene: TRBV18; J gene: TRBJ1-3; CDR3 protein: ASSPSRGNLGNTIY
V gene: TRBV12-3/TRBV12-4; J gene: TRBJ2-1; CDR3 protein: ASSPGNEQF
V gene: TRBV7-3; J gene: TRBJ2-3; CDR3 protein: ASSSGLAEDTQY
V gene: TRBV6-4; J gene: TRBJ1-1; CDR3 protein: ASSDTRGEAF
V gene: TRBV27; J gene: TRBJ1-3; CDR3 protein: ASSSFRGGYGNTIY
V gene: TRBV5-1; J gene: TRBJ2-5; CDR3 protein: ASSLPGDQETQY
V gene: TRBV6-2/TRBV6-3; J gene: TRBJ1-1; CDR3 protein: ASSLRRWDTEAF
V gene: TRBV6-1; J gene: TRBJ1-2; CDR3 protein: ASSENGQGTYGYT
V gene: TRBV28; J gene: TRBJ2-3; CDR3 protein: ASHSGTSADTQY
V gene: TRBV11-2; J gene: TRBJ2-1; CDR3 protein: ASSLEVLATIIYNEQF
V gene: TRBV9; J gene: TRBJ1-2; CDR3 protein: ASSVADPSGTGVNYGYT
V gene: TRBV28; J gene: TRBJ2-7; CDR3 protein: ASSLRGSTYEQY
V gene: TRBV7-9; J gene: TRBJ1-6; CDR3 protein: AFQRGADSPLH
V gene: TRBV2; J gene: TRBJ2-3; CDR3 protein: ASSVRRSTDTQY
V gene: TRBV14; J gene: TRBJ2-5; CDR3 protein: ASSQDRGERWARQETQY
V gene: TRBV16; J gene: TRBJ2-2; CDR3 protein: ASSPIAKNTGELF
V gene: TRBV28; J gene: TRBJ2-7; CDR3 protein: ASSLSPTPSSYEQY
V gene: TRBV6-5; J gene: TRBJ2-7; CDR3 protein: ASSYYRGEYEQY
V gene: TRBV2; J gene: TRBJ1-2; CDR3 protein: ASDRDRDNYGYT
V gene: TRBV27; J gene: TRBJ2-2; CDR3 protein: ASSFSPAAGELF
V gene: TRBV19; J gene: TRBJ1-5; CDR3 protein: ASSSTGNGNQPQH
V gene: TRBV20-1; J gene: TRBJ2-3; CDR3 protein: SASGTSEGTDTQY
V gene: TRBV7-8; J gene: TRBJ2-1; CDR3 protein: ASSLWTGSSYNEQF
V gene: TRBV5-4; J gene: TRBJ2-3; CDR3 protein: ASSPLLAGLDTQY
V gene: TRBV21-1; J gene: TRBJ2-1; CDR3 protein: ASGRIGRVVNEQF
V gene: TRBV11-2; J gene: TRBJ2-3; CDR3 protein: ASSQTGIFTDTQY
V gene: TRBV7-9; J gene: TRBJ2-7; CDR3 protein: ASSPREGEGYEQY
V gene: TRBV20-1; J gene: TRBJ1-2; CDR3 protein: SAVRDGYT
V gene: TRBV7-2; J gene: TRBJ1-1; CDR3 protein: ASSLEPWTEAF
V gene: TRBV30; J gene: TRBJ2-1; CDR3 protein: AWRGGLAGANTNEQF
V gene: TRBV6-4; J gene: TRBJ2-5; CDR3 protein: ASSDSMGGRLETQY
V gene: TRBV20-1; J gene: TRBJ2-7; CDR3 protein: SASIRAGGPHEQY
V gene: TRBV10-3; J gene: TRBJ2-2; CDR3 protein: AISVARGNTGELF
V gene: TRBV5-1; J gene: TRBJ2-2; CDR3 protein: ASSGTRNTGELF
V gene: TRBV12-3/TRBV12-4; J gene: TRBJ2-5; CDR3 protein: ASSLAGGKTQY
V gene: TRBV11-2; J gene: TRBJ2-3; CDR3 protein: ASSLRGRASDTQY
V gene: TRBV11-2; J gene: TRBJ1-4; CDR3 protein: ASSVRQQGSEKLF
V gene: TRBV2; J gene: TRBJ2-7; CDR3 protein: ASSASSGLNYEQY
V gene: TRBV6-5; J gene: TRBJ2-3; CDR3 protein: AISGPNTDTQY
V gene: TRBV6-6; J gene: TRBJ2-6; CDR3 protein: ASSRDRGPLSSGANVLT
V gene: TRBV19; J gene: TRBJ1-5; CDR3 protein: ASRWAGTGHSNQPQH
V gene: TRBV19; J gene: TRBJ1-2; CDR3 protein: ASRVRGGDYGYT
V gene: TRBV19; J gene: TRBJ1-1; CDR3 protein: ATTAAGVGNTEAF
V gene: TRBV9; J gene: TRBJ2-2; CDR3 protein: ASSYRAGLGTGELF
V gene: TRBV6-5; J gene: TRBJ1-1; CDR3 protein: ASSYGGTTEAF
V gene: TRBV6-5; J gene: TRBJ2-7; CDR3 protein: ASSFNEQY
V gene: TRBV4-3; J gene: TRBJ2-1; CDR3 protein: ASSQVSSAHNEQF
V gene: TRBV29-1; J gene: TRBJ1-3; CDR3 protein: SVERGNTIY
V gene: TRBV24-1; J gene: TRBJ1-1; CDR3 protein: ATTSRTNTEAF
V gene: TRBV11-2; J gene: TRBJ1-4; CDR3 protein: ASSPGTGRELF
V gene: TRBV6-1; J gene: TRBJ1-5; CDR3 protein: ASSEGPGSANQPQH
V gene: TRBV28; J gene: TRBJ2-3; CDR3 protein: ASSLAGVNTDTQY
V gene: TRBV4-1; J gene: TRBJ2-1; CDR3 protein: ASSLAGGRPNEQF
V gene: TRBV6-2/TRBV6-3; J gene: TRBJ1-2; CDR3 protein: ASSETGGVYDGYT
V gene: TRBV5-1; J gene: TRBJ2-3; CDR3 protein: ASSLAGVPDTQY
V gene: TRBV28; J gene: TRBJ2-5; CDR3 protein: ASSYQQGNQETQY
V gene: TRBV9; J gene: TRBJ2-2; CDR3 protein: ASSVGFMSSAGELF
V gene: TRBV29-1; J gene: TRBJ2-1; CDR3 protein: SVVVAGGYEQF